These T cell receptor beta chains were read from a single sample in a study of T cell responses to AZD1222 COVID-19 vaccine. Sequenced by immunoSEQ multiplex PCR; TCRdb stores in-frame clones only, minus some. Here the sample spans 120,000 or so clones, roughly 90% being singletons. The material was peripheral blood, obtained on day 0 of AZD1222 vaccination. Receptors originate from an adult in good health. Both conserved end residues are part of each CDR3. The D gene is left open where the match is weak. Clone size is not always given. Where it is, it says once, few, many or a class for expanded clones.

>-|TRBJ2-2|TRBV19|-
TGTGCCAGTAGGGGAGGCGGGGGCCTGTGGACCGGGGAGCTGTTTTTT
CASRGGGGLWTGELFF
>-|TRBJ1-2|TRBV7-6|-
TGTGCCAGCAGCGAGAGCAAAGGATATGGCTACACCTTC
CASSESKGYGYTF
>-|TRBJ1-2|TRBV18|-
TGTGCCAGCTCACCACAGGCAGGTACATCAACTAACTATGGCTACACCTTC
CASSPQAGTSTNYGYTF
>-|TRBJ1-5|TRBV19|-
TGTGCCAGTAGAACCCGAACCAGGGTCGGTGTAGGCAATCAGCCCCAGCATTTT
CASRTRTRVGVGNQPQHF
>TRBD1|TRBJ2-3|TRBV10-3|-
TGTGCCATCAGTGGAGATCGGACAGGGATCACAGATACGCAGTATTTT
CAISGDRTGITDTQYF
>TRBD2|TRBJ2-1|TRBV30|-
TGTGCCTGGAGTGCCACCTTTGCGGGAGGGCCCTACAATGAGCAGTTCTTC
CAWSATFAGGPYNEQFF
>-|TRBJ1-4|TRBV29-1|-
TGCAGCGCCGGCCCCGGGACTAATGAAAAACTGTTTTTT
CSAGPGTNEKLFF
>-|TRBJ2-1|TRBV19|-
TGTGCCAGTAGTCTATGGACCGAAAGCTCGGTTTACAATGAGCAGTTCTTC
CASSLWTESSVYNEQFF
>TRBD1|TRBJ1-5|TRBV27|-
TGTGCCAGCAGTAACGTCGGGACAGGGCATCAGCCCCAGCATTTT
CASSNVGTGHQPQHF
>-|TRBJ2-2|TRBV7-2|-
TGTGCCAGCACCGGGAGTATTCCCGGGGAGCTGTTTTTT
CASTGSIPGELFF
>-|TRBJ2-1|TRBV7-9|once
TGTGCAAACAATGAGCAGTTCTTC
CANNEQFF
>-|TRBJ2-1|TRBV18|-
TGTGCCAGCTCACCACTTCAATTTTCCTACAATGAGCAGTTCTTC
CASSPLQFSYNEQFF
>TRBD1|TRBJ2-5|TRBV5-6|-
TGTGCCAGCAGTTGGACAGGGGGCTCGGAGACCCAGTACTTC
CASSWTGGSETQYF
>-|TRBJ1-3|TRBV4-3|-
TGCGCCAGCAGCCAAGACTCCAGAGGGGGAAACACCATATATTTT
CASSQDSRGGNTIYF
>-|TRBJ1-2|TRBV5-1|-
TGCGCCAGCAGCTTGAGCCAGGACTATGGCTACACCTTC
CASSLSQDYGYTF
>TRBD2|TRBJ2-2|TRBV5-1|-
TGCGCCAGCAGCGGACTAGCGGGAGAGGGCACCGGGGAGCTGTTTTTT
CASSGLAGEGTGELFF
>-|TRBJ1-2|TRBV7-2|-
TGTGCCAGCAGCACCGGACAAATCTATGGCTACACCTTC
CASSTGQIYGYTF
>TRBD1|TRBJ1-5|TRBV20-1|-
TGCAGTGCTAGTCACTTTTCAGGGGGAAATCAGCCCCAGCATTTT
CSASHFSGGNQPQHF
>-|TRBJ1-2|TRBV3-1/TRBV3-2|-
TGTGCCAGCAGCCCTGTCCCCAGGGCGGTGAGCTATGGCTACACCTTC
CASSPVPRAVSYGYTF
>-|TRBJ2-2|TRBV19|-
TGTGCCAGTAGTATTAGTCGCACTGCGCTGTTTTTT
CASSISRTALFF
>-|TRBJ1-2|TRBV2|-
TGTGCCAGCAGTGAAGGGGGAGGCTATGGCTACACCTTC
CASSEGGGYGYTF
>-|TRBJ1-1|TRBV5-4|-
TGTGCCAGCAGCTTGATAACCGGGACACCGGGGGAAGCTTTCTTT
CASSLITGTPGEAFF
>TRBD2|TRBJ2-1|TRBV19|-
TGTGCCAGTAGTCCAGAAGGAACAGCGACTAGCGGGTATCCCTCCTACAATGAGCAGTTCTTC
CASSPEGTATSGYPSYNEQFF
>TRBD2|TRBJ2-7|TRBV18|-
TGTGCCAGCTCACCCCCCAGCCCCGGGACTAGCGGGAACTACGAGCAGTACTTC
CASSPPSPGTSGNYEQYF
>-|TRBJ1-5|TRBV6-5|-
TGTGCCAGCAGTTCCTACCCGACAGATAGCAATCAGCCCCAGCATTTT
CASSSYPTDSNQPQHF
>-|TRBJ1-2|TRBV10-3|-
TGTGCCATCACCCGGGACTTAGCTAACTATGGCTACACCTTC
CAITRDLANYGYTF
>-|TRBJ1-6|TRBV20-1|once
TGCAGTGCTAGTAAAGGACACCTTAATTCACCCCTCCACTTT
CSASKGHLNSPLHF
>TRBD1|TRBJ1-2|TRBV6-1|once
TGTGCCAGCAGTGAAGCGTTGTGGACGGACAGGGGGCTTGGCTACACCTTC
CASSEALWTDRGLGYTF
>-|TRBJ1-1|TRBV7-3|-
TGTGCCAGCAGCTTAAGTGGTTATGGCACTGAAGCTTTCTTT
CASSLSGYGTEAFF
>TRBD1|TRBJ2-7|TRBV28|few
TGTGCTACTTGGGGACAGGTGGGCTACGAGCAGTACTTC
CATWGQVGYEQYF
>-|TRBJ2-3|TRBV7-9|-
TGTGCCAGCAGCCTCCCACAGGGGGGGTTCACAGATACGCAGTATTTT
CASSLPQGGFTDTQYF
>TRBD2|TRBJ2-1|TRBV5-6|few
TGTGCCAGCAGCTTTCTGACCACTAGCGGGAGCGATGAGCAGTTCTTC
CASSFLTTSGSDEQFF
>-|TRBJ2-1|TRBV4-1|-
TGCGCCAGCAGCAGCCCCCCGACAGTTCTGTCATACAATGAGCAGTTCTTC
CASSSPPTVLSYNEQFF
>-|TRBJ2-7|TRBV4-1|few
TGCGCCAGCAGCCAAGGACCCTCCGGGACCGCGGACTACGAGCAGTACTTC
CASSQGPSGTADYEQYF
>-|TRBJ1-2|TRBV27|-
TGTGCCAGCAGTTGGGGACCGACCGGCTATGGCTACACCTTC
CASSWGPTGYGYTF
>-|TRBJ1-2|TRBV9|few
TGTGCCAGCAGCGTTTTTCTATTGGGTGACGGGACGCATGGCTACACCTTC
CASSVFLLGDGTHGYTF
>TRBD2|TRBJ2-7|TRBV10-2|few
TGCGCCAGCAAGATGATAGCGGGAGCTAACGAGCAGTACTTC
CASKMIAGANEQYF
>-|TRBJ1-5|TRBV21-1|few
TGTGCCAGCATTTTGCGGGGGCTCCTCTATAGCAATCAGCCCCAGCATTTT
CASILRGLLYSNQPQHF
>TRBD1|TRBJ1-4|TRBV7-8|-
TGTGCCAGCAGCTCTTTAACAACCGGGACAGGGTATACCCAAGGGGAAAAACTGTTTTTT
CASSSLTTGTGYTQGEKLFF
>TRBD1|TRBJ1-2|TRBV28|few
TGTGCCAGCAAGGACAGGGGGCATGGCTACACCTTC
CASKDRGHGYTF
>-|TRBJ2-1|TRBV7-3|-
TGTGCCAGCAGCTTAAATGGGGAGAACTCCTACAATGAGCAGTTCTTC
CASSLNGENSYNEQFF
>-|TRBJ2-5|TRBV7-3|-
TGTGCCAGCAGTTTACAGACAGGTCCTGGGGCGGGGACCCAGTACTTC
CASSLQTGPGAGTQYF